Listed here are 28 T cell receptor beta chains from one sample, sequenced in a study of blood T cell repertoires in COVID-19 (dated by TCRdb to 2018 to 2020). Library method: the immunoSEQ multiplex PCR assay. TCRdb took over this immuneACCESS table, retaining in-frame rearrangements with V and J assigned. Such tables are incomplete; in checked studies, under half of the missing clones stem from an unresolved V gene, and the remainder is unexplained. The sample table records some 500,000 clones; around nine tenths of these occur just once. The top ten clonotypes cover over 1.5% of the sample. The sample taken for sequencing was PBMCs or T cells enriched from blood (not recorded which). These receptors originate from a woman in her thirties or forties who had recovered from COVID-19.

The gene calls are TRBV10-3 and TRBJ2-1, with 9 bases aligning to TRBD1. The CDR3 totals 20 residues. Germline V gene sequence: CDR1 ENHRY, CDR2 SYGVKD. Trimming cost V 0 bases and J 6 bases; bases outside gene matches: 18. CDR3 region: CAISESGPKGDRAYSNEQFF. CDR3 in DNA: TGTGCCATCAGTGAGTCGGGCCCGAAAGGGGACAGGGCTTATTCCAATGAGCAGTTCTTC.

The chain recombines TRBV5-4 with TRBJ2-7, with no clear D. V was clipped by 2 bases and J by 1 base, with 4 bases between them. Germline V gives CDR1 SGHNT, CDR2 YYREEE (reference sequence). CDR3 length equals 12 residues. Written as DNA, the CDR3 is TGTGCCAGCAGCTTTAGTTCCTACGAGCAGTACTTC. It encodes CASSFSSYEQYF. Full variable domain (missing parts from reference TRBV5-4 and TRBJ2-7): ETGVTQSPTHLIKTRGQQVTLRCSSQSGHNTVSWYQQALGQGPQFIFQYYREEENGRGNFPPRFSGLQFPNYSSELNVNALELDDSALYLCASSFSSYEQYFGPGTRLTVT.

The V call is TRBV18, the J call TRBJ2-3; D perhaps matches TRBD2 (6 bases). CDR1 and CDR2 from the germline V gene are KGHSH and LQKENI. V lost 3 bases and J lost 14, with 12 bases in between. The CDR3 is 11 residues long. The CDR3, as DNA: TGTGCCAGCTCACCGGCTGGGAGGTGGTATTTT. It encodes CASSPAGRWYF. The full variable domain, rest sourced from reference TRBV18 and TRBJ2-3, is NAGVMQNPRHLVRRRGQEARLRCSPMKGHSHVYWYRQLPEEGLKFMVYLQKENIIDESGMPKERFSAEFPKEGPSILRIQQVVRGDSAAYFCASSPAGRWYFGPGTRLTVL.

This sequence joins TRBV24-1 and TRBJ2-1; 11 bases agree with TRBD2. The CDR3 covers 14 residues. V was clipped by 7 bases and J by 3 bases; unmatched bases: 1. Germline V gives CDR1 KGHDR, CDR2 SFDVKD. CDR3 sequence (DNA): TGTGCCACCAGGACTAGCGGGAACTACAATGAGCAGTTCTTC. It codes for CATRTSGNYNEQFF.

V gene TRBV19 combines with J gene TRBJ2-7, with TRBD2 identical over 9 bases. Germline V gene sequence: CDR1 LNHDA, CDR2 SQIVND (reference sequence). The CDR3 length is 16 residues. After removal of 1 base from V and 3 bases from J, the junction contained 7 bases not matched to a gene. The CDR3 spells CASSIGSGSPYYEQYF. The CDR3 coding sequence is TGTGCCAGTAGTATAGGTAGCGGGAGCCCCTACTACGAGCAGTACTTC.

The chain couples TRBV7-2 to TRBJ2-3; TRBD1 agrees at 11 bases. Germline V gene sequence: CDR1 SGHTA, CDR2 FQGNSA. V shed 5 bases and J 6 bases; nucleotides not matched to a gene: 7. This CDR3 region has 15 residues. The CDR3 sequence is CASSRDRGGYDTQYF. The CDR3 DNA is TGTGCCAGCAGCCGGGACAGGGGGGGTTATGATACGCAGTATTTT.

The chain is built from TRBV4-1 and TRBJ1-3; possibly TRBD1 for D (5 bases). V was pared by 2 bases and J by 4 bases, with 12 bases between. This CDR3 is 15 amino acids long. Looked up from germline, CDR1 is MGHRA and CDR2 is YSYEKL. The CDR3: CASSQSSGYGNTIYF. In DNA, the CDR3 is TGCGCCAGCAGCCAATCCTCAGGGTACGGAAACACCATATATTTT.

Comment on this clone: The sample contains more than one DNA sequence encoding this CDR3. The rearrangement links TRBV6-5 to TRBJ1-2; 8 bases are shared with TRBD1. Germline lookup yields CDR1 MNHEY and CDR2 SVGAGI. The length of the CDR3 is 12 residues. J lost 7 bases, V lost 2 bases, and 0 bases had no gene match. Here the CDR3 DNA reads TGTGCCAGCAGTTACGGGACAGGTGGCTACACCTTC. Translated: CASSYGTGGYTF.

J is TRBJ1-1 and V is TRBV5-4; 8 nucleotides agree with TRBD1. The CDR3 spans 17 residues. Germline trimming cut 3 bases from V and 3 bases from J; bases unmatched to any gene: 13. Germline lookup yields CDR1 SGHNT and CDR2 YYREEE (reference sequence). CDR3 DNA sequence: TGTGCCAGCAGCTCGGACAGGGCTCGGGCTCTGCACACTGAAGCTTTCTTT. Protein product: CASSSDRARALHTEAFF. Based on the CDR3 plus reference TRBV5-4 and TRBJ1-1, the full variable domain is ETGVTQSPTHLIKTRGQQVTLRCSSQSGHNTVSWYQQALGQGPQFIFQYYREEENGRGNFPPRFSGLQFPNYSSELNVNALELDDSALYLCASSSDRARALHTEAFFGQGTRLTVV.

The chain links TRBV5-6 to TRBJ1-1, with D possibly matching TRBD1 (5 bases). V dropped 0 bases and J dropped 0 bases, with 6 bases sitting between them. The CDR3 consists of 14 residues. Germline lookup yields CDR1 SGHDT and CDR2 YYEEEE. CDR3 sequence: CASSLGQMNTEAFF. CDR3 DNA: TGTGCCAGCAGCTTGGGACAGATGAACACTGAAGCTTTCTTT.

The chain employs TRBV18 and TRBJ1-5; 7 positions agree with TRBD1. The CDR3 runs 13 residues. Per the germline V gene, CDR1 is KGHSH and CDR2 is LQKENI. The trim removed 6 bases at V and 4 bases at J, leaving 3 bases unmatched. The DNA for the CDR3 is TGTGCCAGCTCCGGGGGACAGAATCAGCCCCAGCATTTT. It encodes CASSGGQNQPQHF.

The chain joins TRBV7-9 to TRBJ1-3; possibly TRBD1 for D (5 bases). Germline values: CDR1 SEHNR, CDR2 FQNEAQ (reference sequence). The CDR3 is made up of 14 amino acids. Trimming took off 5 bases at V and 4 bases at J, with 12 bases between the two ends. The CDR3 region has the DNA TGTGCCAGCAGCACCAGGACATCCGGAAACACCATATATTTT. Its protein product is CASSTRTSGNTIYF.

This clone was picked up one time. V usage is TRBV4-3 and J usage is TRBJ2-1; 13 bases map to TRBD2. Germline assignment: CDR1 LGHNA and CDR2 YSLEER. The J segment lost 3 bases and the V segment lost 2 bases, leaving 7 bases of the junction unmatched. The CDR3 runs to 18 residues. The DNA of the CDR3 is TGCGCCAGCAGCCAACGGGCAACTAGCGGGAGGGACTACAATGAGCAGTTCTTC. Translated: CASSQRATSGRDYNEQFF.

V and J are TRBV4-3 and TRBJ2-3; 8 bases match TRBD1. The trim removed 4 bases at V and 2 bases at J, leaving 17 bases unmatched. Germline V gene lookup returns CDR1 LGHNA and CDR2 YSLEER. This CDR3 contains 19 residues. The CDR3 DNA sequence: TGCGCCAGCAGCCCCGGAATCGGCAGGGGGCCGAAGTACACAGATACGCAGTATTTT. Translated, it gives CASSPGIGRGPKYTDTQYF.

The rearrangement uses TRBV6-5 and TRBJ1-1, with TRBD1 matching 9 bases. V dropped 6 bases and J dropped 11; count of bases not matched to a gene: 16. CDR1 is MNHEY, CDR2 SVGAGI, per germline. CDR3 length: 15 amino acids. CDR3 nucleotides: TGTGCCAGCAGACTACAGGGGGCAACAAGCTCGAGGGCTTTCTTT. As protein: CASRLQGATSSRAFF.

The chain recombines TRBV19 with TRBJ2-6, with a possible D match to TRBD1 (6 bases). Trimming took 5 bases from V and 0 from J, leaving 17 bases between them. Germline assignment: CDR1 LNHDA and CDR2 SQIVND (reference sequence). The CDR3 runs 18 residues. CDR3 loop: CASSDVGRGPSGANVLTF. The CDR3 DNA follows: TGTGCCAGTAGTGACGTCGGCAGGGGACCCTCTGGGGCCAACGTCCTGACTTTC.

V and J are TRBV12-3 or TRBV12-4 and TRBJ1-2; D possibly corresponds to TRBD1 (6 bases). The CDR3 has 13 amino acids. With 3 bases removed from V and 7 bases from J, the gap between germline ends came to 12 bases. CDR3 DNA: TGTGCCAGCAGTTTCGCGACAGGCTCTGGCTACACCTTC. It encodes CASSFATGSGYTF.

This sequence joins TRBV3-1 (or the pseudogene TRBV3-2) and TRBJ1-6; tentative D call: TRBD1 (5 bases). The CDR3 is made up of 15 amino acids. Germline loops: CDR1 LGHDT, CDR2 YNNKEL (reference sequence). V was clipped by 0 bases and J by 5 bases, with 8 bases between them. In DNA, the CDR3 is TGTGCCAGCAGCCAAGATACAGGCAATAATTCACCCCTCCACTTT. Amino acids: CASSQDTGNNSPLHF.

This clone was detected once. The chain carries TRBV19 and TRBJ2-1, with 8 bases aligning to TRBD2. Germline trimming cut 7 bases from V and 9 bases from J; bases unmatched to any gene: 11. In germline, CDR1 is LNHDA, CDR2 SQIVND (reference sequence). This CDR3 has 14 amino acids. The DNA of the CDR3 is TGTGCCAGTATCGGGCGGGAGGCTGGGGTTGAGCAGTTCTTC. This sequence encodes CASIGREAGVEQFF.

The table lists this clone with a count of one. This rearrangement joins TRBV9 to TRBJ1-4; D remains unclear. The CDR3 consists of 16 residues. Germline loops: CDR1 SGDLS, CDR2 YYNGEE. V lost 0 bases and J 4 bases, leaving 13 bases between the germline ends. CDR3 amino acids: CASSVGTGGSNEKLFF. The CDR3 DNA reads as TGTGCCAGCAGCGTAGGTACTGGCGGGAGTAATGAAAAACTGTTTTTT.

The chain combines TRBV30 with TRBJ1-5, with a weak D call TRBD1 (6 bases). V shed 2 bases and J shed 7 bases, with 12 bases lying between them. This CDR3 spans 13 amino acids. Germline CDR1 GTSNPN, CDR2 SVGIG (reference sequence). CDR3 nucleotides: TGTGCCTGGAGTCAGGGGCGAGGACAGCCCCAGCATTTT. As protein: CAWSQGRGQPQHF.

The V call is TRBV15, the J call TRBJ1-6; D unclear. V was cut by 4 bases and J by 7 bases, with 14 bases left in between. Germline CDR1 is LNHNV and CDR2 is YYDKDF (reference sequence). The CDR3 is made up of 15 amino acids. CDR3 sequence reads: CATSKPPSGNSPLHF. DNA for the CDR3: TGTGCCACCAGCAAACCCCCTTCCGGGAATTCACCCCTCCACTTT. The full variable domain, completed using reference TRBV15 and TRBJ1-6, is DAMVIQNPRYQVTQFGKPVTLSCSQTLNHNVMYWYQQKSSQAPKLLFHYYDKDFNNEADTPDNFQSRRPNTSFCFLDIRSPGLGDTAMYLCATSKPPSGNSPLHFGNGTRLTVT.

The chain carries TRBV7-6 and TRBJ1-5; 7 bases are a match to TRBD1. V lost 5 bases and J lost 6; bases outside the gene matches: 7. The CDR3 has 14 residues. The germline gives CDR1 SGHVS, CDR2 FNYEAQ. CDR3 protein: CASSPQGGVQPQHF. CDR3 DNA: TGTGCCAGCAGCCCCCAGGGGGGCGTTCAGCCCCAGCATTTT. The full variable domain, with the rest looked up from reference TRBV7-6 and TRBJ1-5, is GAGVSQSPRYKVTKRGQDVALRCDPISGHVSLYWYRQALGQGPEFLTYFNYEAQQDKSGLPNDRFSAERPEGSISTLTIQRTEQRDSAMYRCASSPQGGVQPQHFGDGTRLSIL.

The chain combines TRBV7-9 with TRBJ1-1; D is perhaps TRBD1 (6 bases). Trimming shortened V by 3 bases and J by 0 bases, and 11 bases separated the two germline ends. Germline values: CDR1 SEHNR, CDR2 FQNEAQ (reference sequence). The CDR3 loop spans 15 amino acids. CDR3 sequence (DNA): TGTGCCAGCAGCTTCTCGGGACACCTGAACACTGAAGCTTTCTTT. Encoded protein: CASSFSGHLNTEAFF.

This CDR3 reads CASSFSPGAGYGYTF. In DNA, the CDR3 is TGTGCCAGCAGCTTTTCCCCTGGGGCAGGGTATGGCTACACCTTC. V gene TRBV11-2 combines with J gene TRBJ1-2, with D perhaps matching TRBD1 (5 bases). Germline CDR1 is SGHAT and CDR2 is FQNNGV. This CDR3 has 15 residues. Trimming stripped 3 bases from V and 5 bases from J, with 16 bases between.

CDR3 sequence (DNA): TGTGCCAGCAGCGTCGGGGTTGGGGATGAAAAACTGTTTTTT. Translation gives CASSVGVGDEKLFF. This rearrangement joins TRBV9 to TRBJ1-4, with D hard to call. V dropped 2 bases and J dropped 6 bases, with 11 bases sitting between them. Germline assignment: CDR1 SGDLS and CDR2 YYNGEE. The CDR3 has 14 amino acids. Full variable domain (missing parts from reference TRBV9 and TRBJ1-4): DSGVTQTPKHLITATGQRVTLRCSPRSGDLSVYWYQQSLDQGLQFLIQYYNGEERAKGNILERFSAQQFPDLHSELNLSSLELGDSALYFCASSVGVGDEKLFFGSGTQLSVL.

The rearrangement uses TRBV7-8 and TRBJ1-2; 11 bases agree with TRBD1. The V gene's germline CDR1 is SGHVS and CDR2 FQNEAQ. This CDR3 spans 16 amino acids. V shed 0 bases and J 8 bases; nucleotides not matched to a gene: 8. CDR3 residues: CASSLARTGGLRGYTF. The CDR3 DNA is TGTGCCAGCAGCTTAGCAAGGACAGGGGGCTTGAGGGGCTACACCTTC.

This chain connects TRBV10-2 to TRBJ2-2, with D uncertain. CDR3 length: 13 residues. Trimming removed 7 bases from V and 0 bases from J, with 6 bases in between. Germline CDR1 reads WSHSY; CDR2 reads SAAADI. The CDR3 bases are TGCGCCAGCAATTCAGCGAACACCGGGGAGCTGTTTTTT. Protein product: CASNSANTGELFF.